Listed below are T cell receptor beta chains from one sample, sequenced in a study of CD8+ T cells in alopecia areata. Method: immunoSEQ multiplex PCR; TCRdb's copy keeps in-frame clones and lacks some. This sample yields tens of thousands of clones, of which 50% to 75% are seen a single time; approximately 17% belongs to the top ten. The sample here was CD8+ T cells sorted from blood, taken at week 0. These receptors were obtained from a human donor with alopecia areata. Each CDR3 is given with its conserved first and last residue. A D gene is named only where the DNA matches it firmly. Clone size is not always given. Where it is, it says once, few, many or a class for expanded clones.

j_gene: TRBJ1-3
v_gene: TRBV27
d_gene: TRBD1
abundance: NA
CDR3nt: TGTGCCAGCAGTCCGGACAGGGTGCTCCACCCCTCTGGAAACACCATATATTTT
CDR3aa: CASSPDRVLHPSGNTIYF

j_gene: TRBJ2-1
v_gene: TRBV5-1
d_gene: TRBD1
abundance: NA
CDR3nt: TGCGCCAGCAGCTTGAGGACAGGAAGCTCCTACAATGAGCAGTTCTTC
CDR3aa: CASSLRTGSSYNEQFF

j_gene: TRBJ2-7
v_gene: TRBV13
d_gene: TRBD1
abundance: NA
CDR3nt: TGTGCCAGCAGCCACACCGGGACAGGCGACTACGAGCAGTACTTC
CDR3aa: CASSHTGTGDYEQYF

j_gene: TRBJ1-2
v_gene: TRBV6-5
d_gene: TRBD1
abundance: many
CDR3nt: TGTGCCAGCGCTCCAGGGGGCAATGGCTACACCTTC
CDR3aa: CASAPGGNGYTF

j_gene: TRBJ1-5
v_gene: TRBV4-3
d_gene: NA
abundance: NA
CDR3nt: TGCGCCAGCAGCCAAGTACAGGGTAACGGGGAGCCCCAGCATTTT
CDR3aa: CASSQVQGNGEPQHF

j_gene: TRBJ2-7
v_gene: TRBV7-9
d_gene: NA
abundance: NA
CDR3nt: TGTGCCAGCAGCTTAGCGAACAGGTTCGACGAGCAGTACTTC
CDR3aa: CASSLANRFDEQYF

j_gene: TRBJ2-3
v_gene: TRBV7-9
d_gene: NA
abundance: NA
CDR3nt: TGTGCCAGCAGCTCCCAGACTACGGGCACAGATACGCAGTATTTT
CDR3aa: CASSSQTTGTDTQYF

j_gene: TRBJ2-5
v_gene: TRBV2
d_gene: NA
abundance: NA
CDR3nt: TGTGCCAGCAGCCTTCGGGGAGTAGAGACCCAGTACTTC
CDR3aa: CASSLRGVETQYF

j_gene: TRBJ1-2
v_gene: TRBV30
d_gene: NA
abundance: NA
CDR3nt: TGTATGGGTAGGGAGGACTATGGCTACACCTTC
CDR3aa: CMGREDYGYTF

j_gene: TRBJ2-3
v_gene: TRBV10-2
d_gene: NA
abundance: few
CDR3nt: TGCGCCAGCAGTGAGTCGGTGCGGGCAGATACGCAGTATTTT
CDR3aa: CASSESVRADTQYF

j_gene: TRBJ2-7
v_gene: TRBV7-9
d_gene: NA
abundance: NA
CDR3nt: TGTGCCAGCAGCCCCTCGAGCTCCTACGAGCAGTACTTC
CDR3aa: CASSPSSSYEQYF

j_gene: TRBJ2-3
v_gene: TRBV29-1
d_gene: NA
abundance: NA
CDR3nt: TGCAGCGTTGAGCGGATCGTAACGCAGTATTTT
CDR3aa: CSVERIVTQYF

j_gene: TRBJ2-2
v_gene: TRBV7-3
d_gene: TRBD2
abundance: few
CDR3nt: TGTGCCAGCAGCTCCGGGACTAGCGTTTACGGGGAGCTGTTTTTT
CDR3aa: CASSSGTSVYGELFF

j_gene: TRBJ2-7
v_gene: TRBV30
d_gene: TRBD1
abundance: NA
CDR3nt: TGTGCCTGGGTACCCGGGACAGGGATCAACGAGCAGTACTTC
CDR3aa: CAWVPGTGINEQYF

j_gene: TRBJ2-7
v_gene: TRBV29-1
d_gene: TRBD1
abundance: NA
CDR3nt: TGCAGCGTTGAGGAACAGGGGCCCCCGTACGAGCAGTACTTC
CDR3aa: CSVEEQGPPYEQYF

j_gene: TRBJ2-7
v_gene: TRBV2
d_gene: NA
abundance: NA
CDR3nt: TGTGCCAGCAGTGAATCAGGCAGTCCCTCCTACGAGCAGTACTTC
CDR3aa: CASSESGSPSYEQYF

j_gene: TRBJ2-7
v_gene: TRBV4-1
d_gene: NA
abundance: NA
CDR3nt: TGCGCCAGCAGCCAAGATCGGGGCCTGGGCTACGAGCAGTACTTC
CDR3aa: CASSQDRGLGYEQYF

j_gene: TRBJ2-1
v_gene: TRBV19
d_gene: NA
abundance: NA
CDR3nt: TGTGCCAGTAGTTCCGGCAATGAGCAGTTCTTC
CDR3aa: CASSSGNEQFF

j_gene: TRBJ2-3
v_gene: TRBV30
d_gene: NA
abundance: NA
CDR3nt: TGTGCCTGGGGTTTGACAGGCTCTAGCACAGATACGCAGTATTTT
CDR3aa: CAWGLTGSSTDTQYF

j_gene: TRBJ2-5
v_gene: TRBV9
d_gene: NA
abundance: NA
CDR3nt: TGTGCCAGCAGCGTAGGCTTGCAGCCTGAGACCCAGTACTTC
CDR3aa: CASSVGLQPETQYF

j_gene: TRBJ2-3
v_gene: TRBV4-2
d_gene: NA
abundance: NA
CDR3nt: TGTGCCAGCAGCCCGAGGACCGCCACAGATACGCAGTATTTT
CDR3aa: CASSPRTATDTQYF

j_gene: TRBJ2-4
v_gene: TRBV5-6
d_gene: NA
abundance: NA
CDR3nt: TGTGCCAGCAGCTTTGGAGGGCTGTTGGCCAAAAACATTCAGTACTTC
CDR3aa: CASSFGGLLAKNIQYF